The 17 T cell receptor beta chains presented below share a single source sample, sequenced in a study of CD8+ T cells in alopecia areata. Treatment: oral pan-JAK inhibitor, 5-10 mg twice daily. RNA, once extracted, was reverse transcribed into cDNA for use as the sequencing template. Clones were read by immunoSEQ multiplex PCR, and TCRdb kept only the in-frame ones, dropping some. The table shows 150,000 or so clones, with 55% to 75% occurring only once. This sample comprised CD4+ T cells sorted from blood, obtained at week 4, from a patient treated with tofacitinib. Receptors originate from a human donor with alopecia areata.

The J gene is TRBJ1-1, the V gene TRBV11-2, with D possibly being TRBD1 (5 bases). The germline V and J ends were trimmed by 6 bases and 1 base, with 18 bases remaining between them. Germline-derived CDR1 and CDR2 are SGHAT and FQNNGV. The CDR3 loop spans 16 amino acids. The CDR3 coding sequence is TGTGCCAGCAGATTTTTGTCGGGGGGAAGGAACACTGAAGCTTTCTTT. Its translation: CASRFLSGGRNTEAFF.

The V and J genes are TRBV4-3 and TRBJ2-3; no clear D. Per the germline V gene, CDR1 is LGHNA and CDR2 is YSLEER. Trimming removed 1 base at V and 1 base at J, with 6 bases between. The CDR3 consists of 14 residues. CDR3 sequence: CASSQVIGTDTQYF. The CDR3 nucleotides read TGCGCCAGCAGCCAAGTGATCGGCACAGATACGCAGTATTTT.

J is TRBJ2-3 and V is TRBV5-4, with TRBD2 matching over 11 bases. Germline CDR1 reads SGHNT; CDR2 reads YYREEE (reference sequence). The CDR3 has 15 amino acids. The V and J ends lost 3 bases and 5 bases, in that order; junction bases with no gene match: 5. This chain's CDR3 is CASSSTSGTRDTQYF. In DNA form, the CDR3 reads TGTGCCAGCAGCTCGACTAGCGGGACTAGAGATACGCAGTATTTT.

The rearrangement uses TRBV30 and TRBJ2-1, with a tentative D call TRBD2 (5 bases). The V end was cut by 5 bases, the J end by 6 bases, with 14 bases between. CDR1 and CDR2 (germline): GTSNPN, SVGIG (reference sequence). There are 13 residues in the CDR3. CDR3 sequence reads: CAWLNRGPNEQFF. The CDR3 coding sequence is TGTGCCTGGCTTAACCGAGGGCCCAATGAGCAGTTCTTC.

The rearrangement uses TRBV7-2 and TRBJ2-1; 12 bases are a match to TRBD2. The CDR3 contains 16 residues. Germline values: CDR1 SGHTA, CDR2 FQGNSA. Losses at the gene ends were 2 bases for V and 8 bases for J; bases not matched to a gene: 7. CDR3 region: CASSLLAGGPSDEQFF. DNA of the CDR3: TGTGCCAGCAGCTTACTAGCGGGGGGGCCATCCGATGAGCAGTTCTTC.

In this sample, this clone turned up a few times. This CDR3 reads CASSYRETQYF. CDR3 sequence (DNA): TGTGCCAGCAGTTACCGGGAGACCCAGTACTTC. The chain recombines TRBV6-6 with TRBJ2-5, with D unclear. Germline loops: CDR1 MNHNY, CDR2 SVGAGI (reference sequence). Trimming pared 2 bases from V and 5 bases from J, leaving 3 bases between. The CDR3 is 11 residues long.

This clone was seen once. The sample carries other DNA sequences with the same CDR3. The rearrangement uses TRBV15 and TRBJ2-5; 7 bases agree with TRBD1. CDR3 length: 13 amino acids. The germline CDR1 and CDR2 sequences are LNHNV and YYDKDF (reference sequence). The J segment lost 4 bases and the V segment lost 1 base, leaving 0 bases of the junction unmatched. CDR3 in amino acids: CATSRGQGETQYF. The CDR3 nucleotides read TGTGCCACCAGCAGAGGACAGGGAGAGACCCAGTACTTC.

This clone was recorded many times. CDR3 sequence (DNA): TGTGCCAGCAGCTTAAGACAGACCCTTGAAGCTTTCTTT. As protein: CASSLRQTLEAFF. The V gene is TRBV5-4, the J gene TRBJ1-1; a weak D match, TRBD1 (5 bases). Trimming removed 2 bases from V and 7 bases from J, with 12 bases in between. The CDR3 spans 13 residues. Germline-derived CDR1 and CDR2 are SGHNT and YYREEE (reference sequence).

This clone has more than one count but fewer than ten. This sequence joins TRBV7-3 and TRBJ2-2; no clear D gene. In germline, CDR1 is SGHTA, CDR2 FQGTGA. Trimming pared 3 bases from V and 3 bases from J, leaving 14 bases between. This CDR3 spans 16 amino acids. The CDR3 protein is CASSFSWGPYTGELFF. DNA for the CDR3: TGTGCCAGCAGCTTTAGTTGGGGTCCGTACACCGGGGAGCTGTTTTTT. The full variable domain, in which reference TRBV7-3 and TRBJ2-2 provide the parts outside the CDR3, is GAGVSQTPSNKVTEKGKYVELRCDPISGHTALYWYRQSLGQGPEFLIYFQGTGAADDSGLPNDRFFAVRPEGSVSTLKIQRTERGDSAVYLCASSFSWGPYTGELFFGEGSRLTVL.

V is TRBV29-1 and J is TRBJ2-7; D is perhaps TRBD1 (5 bases). Trimming took off 4 bases at V and 0 bases at J, with 10 bases between the two ends. The CDR3 extends over 13 amino acids. Germline loops: CDR1 SQVTM, CDR2 ANQGSEA. In DNA, the CDR3 is TGCAGCGTTGGCCAGGGTGTCTCCTACGAGCAGTACTTC. This gives the protein CSVGQGVSYEQYF.

The V and J genes are TRBV5-1 and TRBJ2-3; D possibly corresponds to TRBD2 (6 bases). Germline CDR1 and CDR2: SGHRS and YFSETQ. This CDR3 has 15 residues. V lost 0 bases to trimming and J lost 0 bases, with 8 bases between them. The DNA for the CDR3 is TGCGCCAGCAGCTTGGTTGGGACTAGCACAGATACGCAGTATTTT. It is translated as CASSLVGTSTDTQYF.

The V and J genes are TRBV2 and TRBJ1-2, with 8 bases lining up with TRBD1. The CDR3 is 13 amino acids. V lost 4 bases and J lost 7; bases outside the gene matches: 5. Germline V gives CDR1 SNHLY, CDR2 FYNNEI. The CDR3 here is CASSVQGASGYTF. The CDR3 region has the DNA TGTGCCAGCAGTGTTCAGGGGGCGTCTGGCTACACCTTC.

This chain connects TRBV20-1 to TRBJ2-7, with no clear D. The CDR3 has 11 residues. Germline loops: CDR1 DFQATT, CDR2 SNEGSKA (reference sequence). The V end was cut by 3 bases, the J end by 3 bases, with 6 bases between. CDR3 DNA: TGCAGTGCTAGTTTCGGCTACGAGCAGTACTTC. Translation gives CSASFGYEQYF.

The V and J genes are TRBV29-1 and TRBJ2-5, with D possibly being TRBD1 or TRBD2 (6 bases each). CDR3 length: 15 residues. The germline V gene encodes CDR1 SQVTM and CDR2 ANQGSEA. Trimming removed 4 bases at V and 2 bases at J, with 17 bases between. CDR3 in amino acids: CSVGGWGAQQETQYF. The CDR3 bases are TGCAGCGTTGGGGGATGGGGGGCTCAACAAGAGACCCAGTACTTC.

The rearrangement uses TRBV27 and TRBJ1-5; TRBD1 might be the D (6 bases). The CDR3 spans 14 residues. The V and J ends lost 5 bases and 9 bases respectively, with 17 bases between them. Germline CDR1 MNHEY, CDR2 SMNVEV (reference sequence). DNA of the CDR3: TGTGCCAGCAGTCAAACAGGGCTCGTGTCGCCCCAGCATTTT. It translates to CASSQTGLVSPQHF.

This chain joins TRBV9 and TRBJ1-6, with D tentatively TRBD1 (5 bases). This CDR3 spans 15 amino acids. Germline-derived CDR1 and CDR2 are SGDLS and YYNGEE. Deletions cut 4 bases from V and 7 bases from J, with 15 bases between. CDR3 DNA: TGTGCCAGCAGCCCAAGCGGGGCAGCCAATTCACCCCTCCACTTT. This sequence encodes CASSPSGAANSPLHF.

The gene calls are TRBV27 and TRBJ2-7, with TRBD1 as a possible D gene (6 bases). V was shortened by 6 bases and J by 12 bases, with 21 bases between the two germline ends. Germline CDR1 and CDR2: MNHEY and SMNVEV (reference sequence). There are 13 residues in the CDR3. The CDR3 loop reads CASSRKWGPWMYF. CDR3 nucleotide sequence: TGTGCCAGCAGCCGAAAGTGGGGGCCGTGGATGTACTTC.